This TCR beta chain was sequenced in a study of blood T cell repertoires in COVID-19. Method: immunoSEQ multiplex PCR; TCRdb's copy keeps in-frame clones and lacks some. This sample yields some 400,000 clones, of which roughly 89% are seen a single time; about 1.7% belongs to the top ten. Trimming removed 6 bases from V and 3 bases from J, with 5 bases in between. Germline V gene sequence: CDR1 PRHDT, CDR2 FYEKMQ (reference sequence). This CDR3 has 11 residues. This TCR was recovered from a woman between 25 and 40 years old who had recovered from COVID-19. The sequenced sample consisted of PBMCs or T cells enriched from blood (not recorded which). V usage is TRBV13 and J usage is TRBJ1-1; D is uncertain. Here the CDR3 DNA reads TGTGCCAGCAGACACCACACTGAAGCTTTCTTT. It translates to CASRHHTEAFF.